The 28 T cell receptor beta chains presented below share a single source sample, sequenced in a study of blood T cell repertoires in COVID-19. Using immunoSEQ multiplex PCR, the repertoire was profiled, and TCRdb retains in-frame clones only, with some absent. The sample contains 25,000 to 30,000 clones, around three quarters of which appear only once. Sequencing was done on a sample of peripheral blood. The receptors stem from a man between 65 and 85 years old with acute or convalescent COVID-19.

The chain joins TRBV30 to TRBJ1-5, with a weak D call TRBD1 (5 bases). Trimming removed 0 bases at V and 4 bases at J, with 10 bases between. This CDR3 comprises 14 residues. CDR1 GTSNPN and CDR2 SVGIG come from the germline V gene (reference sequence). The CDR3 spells CAWSVIGVNQPQHF. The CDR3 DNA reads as TGTGCCTGGAGTGTAATAGGGGTTAATCAGCCCCAGCATTTT.

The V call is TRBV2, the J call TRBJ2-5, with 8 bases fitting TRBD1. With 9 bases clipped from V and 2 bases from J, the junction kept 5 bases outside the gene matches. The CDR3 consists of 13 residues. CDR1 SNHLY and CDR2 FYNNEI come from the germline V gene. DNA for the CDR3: TGTGCCAGTTCACAGGGGGGACAAGAGACCCAGTACTTC. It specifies CASSQGGQETQYF.

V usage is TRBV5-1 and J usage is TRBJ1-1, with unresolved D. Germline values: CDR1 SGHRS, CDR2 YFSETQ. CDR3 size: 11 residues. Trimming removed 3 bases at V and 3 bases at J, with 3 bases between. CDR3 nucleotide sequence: TGCGCCAGCAGCTCGGACACTGAAGCTTTCTTT. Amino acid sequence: CASSSDTEAFF.

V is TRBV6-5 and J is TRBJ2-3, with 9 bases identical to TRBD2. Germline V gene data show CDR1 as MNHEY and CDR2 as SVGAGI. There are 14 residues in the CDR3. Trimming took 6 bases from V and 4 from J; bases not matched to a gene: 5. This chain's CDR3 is CASSRTSVPDTQYF. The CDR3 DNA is TGTGCCAGCAGCAGGACTAGCGTGCCAGATACGCAGTATTTT.

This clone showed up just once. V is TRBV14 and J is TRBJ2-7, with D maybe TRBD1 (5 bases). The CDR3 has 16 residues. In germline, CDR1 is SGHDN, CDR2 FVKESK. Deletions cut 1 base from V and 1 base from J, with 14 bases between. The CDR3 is CASSQGAQGISYEQYF. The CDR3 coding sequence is TGTGCCAGCAGCCAAGGGGCGCAGGGAATTTCCTACGAGCAGTACTTC. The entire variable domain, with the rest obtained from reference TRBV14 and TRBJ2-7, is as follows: EAGVTQFPSHSVIEKGQTVTLRCDPISGHDNLYWYRRVMGKEIKFLLHFVKESKQDESGMPNNRFLAERTGGTYSTLKVQPAELEDSGVYFCASSQGAQGISYEQYFGPGTRLTVT.

CDR3 nucleotides: TGTGCCAGTAGTATACCGACTAGCGGGAGAGGTGAGCAGTTCTTC. It is translated as CASSIPTSGRGEQFF. The chain links TRBV19 to TRBJ2-1; 12 bases are shared with TRBD2. CDR3 length: 15 residues. Germline values: CDR1 LNHDA, CDR2 SQIVND (reference sequence). Losses at the gene ends were 2 bases for V and 9 bases for J; bases not matched to a gene: 5.

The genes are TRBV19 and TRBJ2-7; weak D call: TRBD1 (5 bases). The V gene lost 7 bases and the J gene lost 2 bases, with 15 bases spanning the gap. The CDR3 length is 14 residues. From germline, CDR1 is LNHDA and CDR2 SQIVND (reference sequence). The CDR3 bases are TGTGCCAGTAAAAGGGGATCAGCGACCTACGAGCAGTACTTC. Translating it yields CASKRGSATYEQYF.

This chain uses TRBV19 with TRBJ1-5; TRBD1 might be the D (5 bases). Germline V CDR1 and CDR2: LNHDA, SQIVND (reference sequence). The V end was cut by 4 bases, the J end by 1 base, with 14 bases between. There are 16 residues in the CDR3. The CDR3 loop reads CASSTPPGLSNQPQHF. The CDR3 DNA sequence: TGTGCCAGTAGTACACCCCCAGGGCTGAGCAATCAGCCCCAGCATTTT.

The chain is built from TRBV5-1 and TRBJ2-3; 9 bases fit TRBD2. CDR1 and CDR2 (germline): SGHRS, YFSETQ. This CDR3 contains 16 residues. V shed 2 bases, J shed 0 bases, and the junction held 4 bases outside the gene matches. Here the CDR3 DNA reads TGCGCCAGCAGCTTCGGCGGGAGGGGAAGCACAGATACGCAGTATTTT. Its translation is CASSFGGRGSTDTQYF.

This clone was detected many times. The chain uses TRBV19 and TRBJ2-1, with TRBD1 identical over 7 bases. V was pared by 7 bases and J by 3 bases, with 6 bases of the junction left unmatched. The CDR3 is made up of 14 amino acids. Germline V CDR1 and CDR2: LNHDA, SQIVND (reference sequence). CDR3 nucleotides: TGTGCCAGTAACTCACAGGGGTTCTACAATGAGCAGTTCTTC. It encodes CASNSQGFYNEQFF.

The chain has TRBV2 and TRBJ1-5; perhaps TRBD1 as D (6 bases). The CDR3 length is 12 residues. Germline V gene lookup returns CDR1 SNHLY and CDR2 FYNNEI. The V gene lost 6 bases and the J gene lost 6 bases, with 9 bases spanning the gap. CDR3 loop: CASRGGLQPQHF. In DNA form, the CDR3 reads TGTGCCAGCAGGGGGGGGCTTCAGCCCCAGCATTTT. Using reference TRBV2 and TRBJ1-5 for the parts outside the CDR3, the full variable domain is EPEVTQTPSHQVTQMGQEVILRCVPISNHLYFYWYRQILGQKVEFLVSFYNNEISEKSEIFDDQFSVERPDGSNFTLKIRSTKLEDSAMYFCASRGGLQPQHFGDGTRLSIL.

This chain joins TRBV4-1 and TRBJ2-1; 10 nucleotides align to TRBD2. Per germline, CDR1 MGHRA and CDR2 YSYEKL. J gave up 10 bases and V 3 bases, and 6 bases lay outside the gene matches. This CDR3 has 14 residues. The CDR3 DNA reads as TGCGCCAGCAGCCACCCCCTGGGACTAGCGGAGCAGTTCTTC. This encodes CASSHPLGLAEQFF.

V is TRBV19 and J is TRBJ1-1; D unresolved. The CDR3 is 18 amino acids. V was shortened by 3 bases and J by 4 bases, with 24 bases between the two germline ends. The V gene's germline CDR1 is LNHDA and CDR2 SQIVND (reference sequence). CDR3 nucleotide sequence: TGTGCCAGTAGTATTACTCTGGGCGGCTCCGGGAGTAGCACTGAAGCTTTCTTT. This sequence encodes CASSITLGGSGSSTEAFF.

Here the CDR3 reads CASSPAASGNTGELFF. The CDR3 coding sequence is TGTGCCAGCAGCCCGGCGGCTAGCGGGAACACCGGGGAGCTGTTTTTT. The V gene is TRBV3-1 (or the pseudogene TRBV3-2), the J gene TRBJ2-2; TRBD2 aligns across 7 bases. Germline-derived CDR1 and CDR2 are LGHDT and YNNKEL (reference sequence). There are 16 residues in the CDR3. V dropped 4 bases and J dropped 1; count of bases not matched to a gene: 6.

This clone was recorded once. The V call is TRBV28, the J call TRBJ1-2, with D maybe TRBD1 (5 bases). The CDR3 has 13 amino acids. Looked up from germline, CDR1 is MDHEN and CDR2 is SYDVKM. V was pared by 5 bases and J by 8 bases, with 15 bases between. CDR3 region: CASSTAAGGGYTF. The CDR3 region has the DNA TGTGCCAGCAGTACCGCGGCGGGGGGAGGCTACACCTTC.

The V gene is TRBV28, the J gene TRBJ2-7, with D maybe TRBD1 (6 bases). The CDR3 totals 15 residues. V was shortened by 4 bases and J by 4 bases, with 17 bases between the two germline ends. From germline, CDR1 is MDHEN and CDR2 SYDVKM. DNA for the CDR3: TGTGCCAGCAGTTGGGGCCCCGGGACAAATTACGAGCAGTACTTC. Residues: CASSWGPGTNYEQYF.

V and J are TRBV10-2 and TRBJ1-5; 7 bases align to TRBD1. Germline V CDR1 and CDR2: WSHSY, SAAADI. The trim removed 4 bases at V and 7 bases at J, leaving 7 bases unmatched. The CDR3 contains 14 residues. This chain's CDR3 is CASSVGGGEQPQHF. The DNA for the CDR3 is TGCGCCAGCAGTGTAGGAGGGGGCGAACAGCCCCAGCATTTT.

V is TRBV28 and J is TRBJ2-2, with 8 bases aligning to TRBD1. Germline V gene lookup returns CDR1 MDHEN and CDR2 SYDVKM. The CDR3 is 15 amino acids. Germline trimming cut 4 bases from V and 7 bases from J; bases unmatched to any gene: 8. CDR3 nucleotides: TGTGCCAGCAGTTCTCCAGGGGGCGCCTACGGGGAGCTGTTTTTT. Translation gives CASSSPGGAYGELFF.

The CDR3 DNA sequence: TGTGCCAGCAGCCAGGGGACTAGCTTTGGCGGGGAGCTGTTTTTT. Translation: CASSQGTSFGGELFF. This chain connects TRBV7-2 to TRBJ2-2; TRBD2 matches at 9 bases. The J segment lost 7 bases and the V segment lost 5 bases, leaving 8 bases of the junction unmatched. Germline V CDR1 and CDR2: SGHTA, FQGNSA. This CDR3 spans 15 amino acids.

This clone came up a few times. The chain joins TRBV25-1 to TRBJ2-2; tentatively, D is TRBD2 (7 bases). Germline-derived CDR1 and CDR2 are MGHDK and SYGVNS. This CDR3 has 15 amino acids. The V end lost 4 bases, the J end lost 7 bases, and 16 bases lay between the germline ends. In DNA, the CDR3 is TGTGCCAGCAGTGGCGGGGGCTCGAGGAACGGGGAGCTGTTTTTT. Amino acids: CASSGGGSRNGELFF.

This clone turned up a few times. The CDR3 is CAISESGGYANTGELFF. The CDR3 region has the DNA TGTGCCATCAGTGAGTCCGGCGGGTACGCGAACACCGGGGAGCTGTTTTTT. This chain connects TRBV10-3 to TRBJ2-2; tentative D call: TRBD2 (5 bases). This CDR3 is 17 amino acids long. Germline V CDR1 and CDR2: ENHRY, SYGVKD. V dropped 0 bases and J dropped 0 bases, with 11 bases sitting between them.

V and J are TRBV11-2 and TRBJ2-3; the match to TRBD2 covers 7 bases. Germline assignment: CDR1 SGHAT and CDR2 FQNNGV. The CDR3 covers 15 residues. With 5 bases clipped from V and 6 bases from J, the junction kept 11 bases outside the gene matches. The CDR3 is CASSQPTSLGDTQYF. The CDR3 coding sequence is TGTGCCAGCAGCCAACCGACTAGCCTGGGGGATACGCAGTATTTT.

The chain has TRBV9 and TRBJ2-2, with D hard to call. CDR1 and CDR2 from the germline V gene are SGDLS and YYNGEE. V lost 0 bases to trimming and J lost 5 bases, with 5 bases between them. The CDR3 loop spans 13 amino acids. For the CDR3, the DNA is TGTGCCAGCAGCGTAGCGTATACCGGGGAGCTGTTTTTT. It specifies CASSVAYTGELFF. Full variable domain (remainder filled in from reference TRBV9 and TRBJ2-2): DSGVTQTPKHLITATGQRVTLRCSPRSGDLSVYWYQQSLDQGLQFLIQYYNGEERAKGNILERFSAQQFPDLHSELNLSSLELGDSALYFCASSVAYTGELFFGEGSRLTVL.

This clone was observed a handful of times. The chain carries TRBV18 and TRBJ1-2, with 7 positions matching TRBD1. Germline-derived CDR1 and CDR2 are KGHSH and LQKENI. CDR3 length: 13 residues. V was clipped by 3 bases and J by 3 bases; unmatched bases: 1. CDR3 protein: CASSPRGDYGYTF. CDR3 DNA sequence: TGTGCCAGCTCACCCAGGGGGGACTATGGCTACACCTTC.

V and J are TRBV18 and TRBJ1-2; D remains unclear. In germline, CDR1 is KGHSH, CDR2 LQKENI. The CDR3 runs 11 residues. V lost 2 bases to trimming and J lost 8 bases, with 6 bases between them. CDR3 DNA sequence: TGTGCCAGCTCACCAGTTAGCGGCTACACCTTC. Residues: CASSPVSGYTF.

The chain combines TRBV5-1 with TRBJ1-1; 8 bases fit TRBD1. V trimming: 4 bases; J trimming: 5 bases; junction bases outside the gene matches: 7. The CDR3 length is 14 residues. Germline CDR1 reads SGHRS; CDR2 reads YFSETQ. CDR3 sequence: CASSSTGGLTEAFF. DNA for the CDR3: TGCGCCAGCAGCAGTACAGGGGGTTTGACTGAAGCTTTCTTT.

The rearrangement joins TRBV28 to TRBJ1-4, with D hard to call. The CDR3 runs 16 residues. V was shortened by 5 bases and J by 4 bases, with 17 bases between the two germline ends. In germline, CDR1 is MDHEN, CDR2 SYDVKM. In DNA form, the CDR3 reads TGTGCCAGCAGTCGGGTAGAAGGAGTCTTTAATGAAAAACTGTTTTTT. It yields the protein CASSRVEGVFNEKLFF.

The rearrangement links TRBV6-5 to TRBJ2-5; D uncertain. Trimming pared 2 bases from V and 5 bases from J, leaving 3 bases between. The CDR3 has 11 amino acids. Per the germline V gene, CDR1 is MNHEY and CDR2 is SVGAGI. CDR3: CASSYRETQYF. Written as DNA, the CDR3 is TGTGCCAGCAGTTACCGGGAGACCCAGTACTTC.